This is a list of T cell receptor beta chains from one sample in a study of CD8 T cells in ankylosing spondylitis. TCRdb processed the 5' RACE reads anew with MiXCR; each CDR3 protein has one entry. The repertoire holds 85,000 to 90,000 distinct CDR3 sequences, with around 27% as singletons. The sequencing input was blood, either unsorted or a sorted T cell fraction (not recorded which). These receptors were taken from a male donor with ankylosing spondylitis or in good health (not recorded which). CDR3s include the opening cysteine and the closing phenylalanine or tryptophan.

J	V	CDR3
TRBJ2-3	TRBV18	CASSPVSPGTDTQYF
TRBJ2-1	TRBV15	CATSRLPRDYDNEQFF
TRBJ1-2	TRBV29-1	CSVEWADGYTF
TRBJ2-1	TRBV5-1	CASSPGGSNEQFF
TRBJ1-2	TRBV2	CASSTDRELDGYTF
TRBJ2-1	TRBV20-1	CSARDRRTSGNEQFF
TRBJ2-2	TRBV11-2	CASSLGGIGELFF
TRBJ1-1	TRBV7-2	CASSPQTEAFF
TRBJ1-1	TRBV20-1	CSPSTGGAEAFF
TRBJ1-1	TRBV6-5	CASSYSPEGNTEAFF
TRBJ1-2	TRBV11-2	CASSLVTGVLDGYTF
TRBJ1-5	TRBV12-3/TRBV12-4	CASSLGTGDAKPNQPQHF
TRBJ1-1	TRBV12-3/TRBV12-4	CASSRTEMNTEAFF
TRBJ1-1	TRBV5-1	CASSLYSPGLNTEAFF
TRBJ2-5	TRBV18	CASSLGLAASQETQYF
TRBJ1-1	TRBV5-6	CASSLSGGTTNTEAFF
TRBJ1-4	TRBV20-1	CSARGSPMREKLFF
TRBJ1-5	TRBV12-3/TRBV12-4	CASSFSEGKPQHF
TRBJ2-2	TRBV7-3	CASSLVSTGELFF
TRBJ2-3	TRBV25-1	CASSEDRSSTDTQYF
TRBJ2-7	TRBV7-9	CASSRTTSGAYEQYF
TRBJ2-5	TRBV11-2	CASSLGGQLQETQYF
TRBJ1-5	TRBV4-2	CASSQDLGMALNQPQHF
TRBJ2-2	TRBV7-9	CASSRTRTNTGELFF
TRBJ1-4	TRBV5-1	CASSSGTGYEKLFF
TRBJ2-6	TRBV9	CASSTPRGNSGANVLTF
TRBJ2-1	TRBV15	CATSRDRDRYNEQFF
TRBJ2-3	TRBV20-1	CSAETSDHTDTQYF
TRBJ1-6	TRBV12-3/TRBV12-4	CASSGDGTAPLHF
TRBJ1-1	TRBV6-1	CASGQRVMNTEAFF
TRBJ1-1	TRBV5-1	CASRRGRTENTEAFF
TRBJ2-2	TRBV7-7	CASSLSQGSTGELFF
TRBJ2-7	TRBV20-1	CSARGFGDRTRGRQYF